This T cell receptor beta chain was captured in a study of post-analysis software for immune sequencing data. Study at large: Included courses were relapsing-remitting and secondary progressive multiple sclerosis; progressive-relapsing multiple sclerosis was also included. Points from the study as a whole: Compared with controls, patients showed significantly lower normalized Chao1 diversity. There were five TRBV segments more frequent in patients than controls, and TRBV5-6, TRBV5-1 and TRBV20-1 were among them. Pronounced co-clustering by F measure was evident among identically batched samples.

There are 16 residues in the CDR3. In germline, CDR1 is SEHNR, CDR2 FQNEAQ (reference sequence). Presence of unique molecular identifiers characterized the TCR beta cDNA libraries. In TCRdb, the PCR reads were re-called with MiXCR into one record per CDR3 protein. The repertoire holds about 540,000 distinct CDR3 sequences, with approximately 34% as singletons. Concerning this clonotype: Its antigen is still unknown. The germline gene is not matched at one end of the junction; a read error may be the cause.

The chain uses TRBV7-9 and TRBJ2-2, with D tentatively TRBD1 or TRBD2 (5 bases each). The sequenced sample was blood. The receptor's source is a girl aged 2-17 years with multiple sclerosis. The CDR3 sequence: CASSSPFGAGTGELFF. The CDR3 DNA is TGTGCTAGCAGCTCCCCATTCGGGGCTGGCACCGGGGAGCTGTTTTTT. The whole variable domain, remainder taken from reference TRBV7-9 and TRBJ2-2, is DTGVSQNPRHKITKRGQNVTFRCDPISEHNRLYWYRQTLGQGPEFLTYFQNEAQLEKSRLLSDRFSAERPKGSFSTLEIQRTEQGDSAMYLCASSSPFGAGTGELFFGEGSRLTVL.